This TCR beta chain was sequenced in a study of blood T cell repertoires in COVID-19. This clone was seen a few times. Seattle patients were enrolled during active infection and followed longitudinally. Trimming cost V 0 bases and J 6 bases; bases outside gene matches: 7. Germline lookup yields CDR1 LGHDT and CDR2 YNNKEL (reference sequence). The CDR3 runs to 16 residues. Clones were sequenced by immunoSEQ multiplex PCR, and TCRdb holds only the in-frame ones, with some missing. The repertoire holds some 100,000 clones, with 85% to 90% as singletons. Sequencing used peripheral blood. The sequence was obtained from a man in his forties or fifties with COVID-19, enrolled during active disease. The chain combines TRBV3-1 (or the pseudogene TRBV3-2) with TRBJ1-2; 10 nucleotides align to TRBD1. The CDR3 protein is CASSQEGAGTGDGYTF. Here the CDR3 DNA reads TGTGCCAGCAGCCAAGAAGGGGCAGGGACAGGGGATGGCTACACCTTC.